Shown below are 20 T cell receptor beta chains from a single sample sequenced in a study of T-cell memory formation after mild COVID-19. TCRdb itself ran the 5' RACE reads through MiXCR, one entry per CDR3 protein. This sample carries fewer than 250,000 distinct CDR3 sequences, 15% of them seen once, and the ten largest clones take 2% to 2.5%. Sequenced material: PBMCs or a T cell subset sorted from them (not recorded which). Receptor source: an adult woman who had mild COVID-19 (a few samples of this study predate the infection). Cell type and time point are not known.

The rearrangement uses TRBV5-1 and TRBJ2-7; 9 nucleotides agree with TRBD2. This CDR3 comprises 16 residues. J was trimmed by 0 bases and V by 3 bases; bases with no gene match: 7. Germline loops: CDR1 SGHRS, CDR2 YFSETQ. This CDR3 reads CASSSGTSYFSYEQYF. The CDR3 DNA sequence: TGCGCCAGCAGCTCCGGGACTAGCTACTTCTCCTACGAGCAGTACTTC.

The genes are TRBV29-1 and TRBJ1-4, with 7 positions matching TRBD1. The CDR3 length is 11 residues. Germline V gene data show CDR1 as SQVTM and CDR2 as ANQGSEA. Trimming removed 6 bases from V and 5 bases from J; junction bases left unmatched: 0. In nucleotides, the CDR3 is TGCAGCGTGGGACAGAATGAAAAACTGTTTTTT. Translated, it gives CSVGQNEKLFF.

This clonotype was observed at least ten times. This chain uses TRBV12-3 or TRBV12-4 with TRBJ1-5; unclear D gene. This CDR3 comprises 16 residues. V lost 2 bases and J 4 bases, leaving 15 bases between the germline ends. The CDR3 region is CASSLTSGSRNQPQHF. CDR3 bases: TGTGCCAGCAGTTTAACATCGGGCAGTCGTAATCAGCCCCAGCATTTT.

This clonotype has a handful of counts. The CDR3, as DNA: TGTGCCAGCAGCTTAGGCCGGACAGGGGGCGCAGTTGAAAAACTGTTTTTT. Translating it yields CASSLGRTGGAVEKLFF. The rearrangement links TRBV7-2 to TRBJ1-4; 11 bases are a match to TRBD1. The CDR3 length is 17 residues. CDR1 and CDR2 from the germline V gene are SGHTA and FQGNSA. The ends lost 1 base at V and 7 bases at J; junction bases unmatched: 8. The variable domain in full, completed from reference TRBV7-2 and TRBJ1-4, reads GAGVSQSPSNKVTEKGKDVELRCDPISGHTALYWYRQSLGQGLEFLIYFQGNSAPDKSGLPSDRFSAERTGGSVSTLTIQRTQQEDSAVYLCASSLGRTGGAVEKLFFGSGTQLSVL.

This clonotype was counted between two and nine times. This chain connects TRBV5-4 to TRBJ1-3, with no clear D. The germline V and J ends were trimmed by 0 bases and 1 base, with 8 bases remaining between them. This CDR3 comprises 15 residues. The germline V gene encodes CDR1 SGHNT and CDR2 YYREEE (reference sequence). The CDR3 sequence is CASSLGGESGNTIYF. The CDR3 bases are TGTGCCAGCAGCTTGGGCGGGGAATCTGGAAACACCATATATTTT.

The chain carries TRBV6-6 and TRBJ2-5; TRBD2 agrees at 10 bases. CDR1 and CDR2 (germline): MNHNY, SVGAGI (reference sequence). Trimming removed 2 bases from V and 3 bases from J; junction bases left unmatched: 3. The CDR3 has 15 amino acids. The CDR3 DNA reads TGTGCCAGCAGTTACGCTAGCGGGGGAGAAGAGACCCAGTACTTC. Protein sequence: CASSYASGGEETQYF.

This clonotype was counted a few times. Relative to the germline gene, one junction end is altered; a read error may explain this. The chain uses TRBV12-3 or TRBV12-4 and TRBJ1-4, with 10 bases identical to TRBD1. This CDR3 has 15 residues. CDR3 residues: CASSYDRGPNENLFF. Written as DNA, the CDR3 is TGTGCCAGCAGTTACGACAGGGGGCCGAATGAAAATCTGTTTTTT.

The rearrangement uses TRBV7-8 and TRBJ2-5; TRBD1 aligns across 7 bases. CDR1 and CDR2 from the germline V gene are SGHVS and FQNEAQ. The CDR3 length is 15 residues. V lost 5 bases to trimming and J lost 1 base; unmatched junction nucleotides: 7. CDR3 nucleotides: TGTGCCAGCAGCCTGACAGGGCCTATCCAAGAGACCCAGTACTTC. Its protein product is CASSLTGPIQETQYF.

This clonotype was observed a few times. V and J are TRBV12-3 or TRBV12-4 and TRBJ2-7, with D perhaps TRBD1 or TRBD2 (5 bases each). V was cut by 3 bases and J by 5 bases, with 14 bases left in between. This CDR3 contains 14 residues. CDR3 amino acids: CASSLQGAGDEQYF. The CDR3 DNA sequence: TGTGCCAGCAGTTTGCAGGGCGCGGGCGACGAGCAGTACTTC.

V usage is TRBV20-1 and J usage is TRBJ1-6; 11 bases fit TRBD1. Germline V gene data show CDR1 as DFQATT and CDR2 as SNEGSKA (reference sequence). The CDR3 covers 18 residues. V was clipped by 3 bases and J by 9 bases; unmatched bases: 16. This chain's CDR3 is CSASRKGGQGAMVSPLHF. The CDR3 coding sequence is TGCAGTGCTAGTAGAAAAGGAGGACAGGGGGCTATGGTTTCACCCCTCCACTTT.

J is TRBJ1-1 and V is TRBV6-2 or TRBV6-3; tentatively, D is TRBD1 (6 bases). The V and J ends lost 4 bases and 0 bases respectively, with 15 bases between them. The CDR3 consists of 16 residues. Germline V CDR1 and CDR2: MNHEY, SVGEGT. The CDR3: CASSSLPGGMNTEAFF. The CDR3 DNA follows: TGTGCCAGCAGTTCCCTGCCGGGGGGCATGAACACTGAAGCTTTCTTT.

This clonotype was detected a few times. The rearrangement joins TRBV15 to TRBJ2-7; TRBD2 might be the D (6 bases). Between the trimmed V and J ends, which lost 8 bases and 6 bases, there was a span of 14 bases. This CDR3 is 12 amino acids long. Germline V gene lookup returns CDR1 LNHNV and CDR2 YYDKDF (reference sequence). The DNA for the CDR3 is TGTGCCACCGCCCGGGGGTTGTCCGAGCAGTACTTC. Translation: CATARGLSEQYF.

This CDR3 is CASSLGFLAGESYNEQFF. Written as DNA, the CDR3 is TGTGCCAGCAGCTTAGGATTCCTAGCGGGGGAGTCCTACAATGAGCAGTTCTTC. The chain has TRBV11-2 and TRBJ2-1; 10 nucleotides agree with TRBD2. The V gene end was trimmed by 1 base and the J gene end by 1 base; junction bases not matched to a gene: 7. Per germline, CDR1 SGHAT and CDR2 FQNNGV. CDR3 length: 18 amino acids.

This clonotype appeared a few times. The V and J genes are TRBV12-3 or TRBV12-4 and TRBJ1-5; 8 bases map to TRBD1. CDR3 size: 15 residues. J lost 5 bases, V lost 3 bases, and 6 bases had no gene match. CDR3 nucleotides: TGTGCCAGCAGTTTCTCCGTGACAGGGGATCAGCCCCAGCATTTT. Protein product: CASSFSVTGDQPQHF.

This sequence joins TRBV14 and TRBJ1-1; the D is unclear. The germline V gene encodes CDR1 SGHDN and CDR2 FVKESK. The CDR3 length is 15 residues. V dropped 4 bases and J dropped 4 bases, with 16 bases sitting between them. CDR3 coding DNA: TGTGCCAGCAGCCGGATATTAGGTGGGGTCACTGAAGCTTTCTTT. Amino acids: CASSRILGGVTEAFF. The full variable domain, its missing parts supplied by reference TRBV14 and TRBJ1-1, is EAGVTQFPSHSVIEKGQTVTLRCDPISGHDNLYWYRRVMGKEIKFLLHFVKESKQDESGMPNNRFLAERTGGTYSTLKVQPAELEDSGVYFCASSRILGGVTEAFFGQGTRLTVV.

DNA for the CDR3: TGTGCCAGCAGCTTATCAGGGGGTCTGAACACTGAAGCTTTCTTT. Translating gives CASSLSGGLNTEAFF. The J gene is TRBJ1-1, the V gene TRBV7-9; 7 positions match TRBD1. CDR1 SEHNR and CDR2 FQNEAQ come from the germline V gene (reference sequence). This CDR3 contains 15 residues. V dropped 2 bases and J dropped 0; count of bases not matched to a gene: 3.

This clonotype was counted once. The genes are TRBV30 and TRBJ2-7, with 8 bases matching TRBD1. V lost 0 bases, J lost 1 base, and 5 bases stayed unmatched. The CDR3 is made up of 15 amino acids. Germline CDR1 is GTSNPN and CDR2 is SVGIG (reference sequence). The CDR3: CAWSVWTGPSYEQYF. CDR3 nucleotides: TGTGCCTGGAGTGTATGGACAGGGCCTTCCTACGAGCAGTACTTC. Filled out from reference TRBV30 and TRBJ2-7, the complete variable domain reads SQTIHQWPATLVQPVGSPLSLECTVEGTSNPNLYWYRQAAGRGLQLLFYSVGIGQISSEVPQNLSASRPQDRQFILSSKKLLLSDSGFYLCAWSVWTGPSYEQYFGPGTRLTVT.

CDR3 sequence: CASSPSTGFNYGYTF. The CDR3, as DNA: TGTGCCAGCAGCCCATCCACAGGGTTTAACTATGGCTACACCTTC. The chain employs TRBV9 and TRBJ1-2, with a possible D match to TRBD1 (6 bases). Germline-derived CDR1 and CDR2 are SGDLS and YYNGEE. V lost 4 bases and J 1 base, leaving 14 bases between the germline ends. This CDR3 contains 15 residues.

This clonotype showed up many times. V gene TRBV5-5 combines with J gene TRBJ2-5, with 7 nucleotides matching TRBD2. V was pared by 1 base and J by 5 bases, with 2 bases of the junction left unmatched. CDR3 length: 13 residues. CDR1 SGHKS and CDR2 YYEKEE come from the germline V gene (reference sequence). The CDR3 DNA sequence: TGTGCCAGCAGCTTGTGGGAGGGCGAGACCCAGTACTTC. It translates to CASSLWEGETQYF.

The chain uses TRBV7-7 and TRBJ2-2; D is possibly TRBD1 (7 bases). Germline CDR1 and CDR2: SSHAT and FNYEAQ (reference sequence). Trimming removed 5 bases from V and 0 bases from J, with 10 bases in between. The CDR3 extends over 15 amino acids. In DNA form, the CDR3 reads TGTGCCAGCAGCCAGGGGGGCGCGAACACCGGGGAGCTGTTTTTT. Translated: CASSQGGANTGELFF.